Listed below are T cell receptor beta chains from one sample, sequenced in a study of OX40 agonist ivuxolimab in advanced cancers. The method was immunoSEQ multiplex PCR; TCRdb's version includes in-frame clones alone and lacks a portion of them. This sample has 100,000 or so clones; about 85% occur once, and the top ten carry about 4.1%. The sequences come from CD4+ or CD8+ T cells sorted from blood, collected in a trial of the OX40 agonist ivuxolimab. The origin of the receptors is an adult with an advanced solid tumor such as melanoma, head and neck, liver or kidney cancer. CDR3s include the opening cysteine and the closing phenylalanine or tryptophan. The D gene is left open where the match is weak. Size tells how often a clone was seen (once, few, many) or the class of an expanded clone, and some rows leave it out.

V gene	clone size	J gene	D gene	CDR3 protein	CDR3 DNA
TRBV19	NA	TRBJ1-5	NA	CASSDITLFSNQPQHF	TGTGCCAGTAGTGACATTACGTTATTTAGCAATCAGCCCCAGCATTTT
TRBV6-6	NA	TRBJ2-1	TRBD2	CASHADGGSLNEQFF	TGTGCCAGTCACGCCGATGGCGGGAGTCTCAATGAGCAGTTCTTC
TRBV30	NA	TRBJ2-7	NA	CAWSETSYEQYF	TGTGCCTGGAGTGAAACCAGCTACGAGCAGTACTTC
TRBV9	NA	TRBJ2-3	TRBD1	CASSLTGGAGTDTQYF	TGTGCCAGCAGTCTTACAGGGGGCGCCGGGACAGATACGCAGTATTTT
TRBV7-2	once	TRBJ2-7	NA	CASSPGTVSYEQYF	TGTGCCAGCAGCCCCGGGACGGTCTCCTACGAGCAGTACTTC
TRBV6-4	NA	TRBJ2-7	TRBD2	CASRRNSGLTYEQYF	TGTGCCAGCAGAAGAAATAGCGGGTTAACCTACGAGCAGTACTTC
TRBV19	NA	TRBJ2-7	NA	CASSIALALHEQYF	TGTGCCAGTAGTATCGCCCTAGCTCTCCACGAGCAGTACTTC
TRBV11-2	NA	TRBJ2-4	NA	CASRPGLGDIQYF	TGTGCCAGCAGACCGGGACTGGGAGACATTCAGTACTTC
TRBV9	NA	TRBJ2-2	TRBD2	CASSDTSGSAGELFF	TGTGCCAGCAGCGACACTAGCGGGAGTGCCGGGGAGCTGTTTTTT
TRBV5-1	NA	TRBJ2-1	NA	CASSPVGGPQFF	TGCGCCAGCAGCCCCGTAGGGGGACCGCAGTTCTTC
TRBV27	NA	TRBJ1-1	NA	CATALTVMNTEAFF	TGTGCCACCGCACTGACAGTTATGAACACTGAAGCTTTCTTT
TRBV6-7	NA	TRBJ2-5	NA	CASSYERKETQYF	TGTGCCAGCAGTTACGAACGAAAAGAGACCCAGTACTTC
TRBV5-6	NA	TRBJ2-1	TRBD1	CASSLDRGRWEQFF	TGTGCCAGCAGCTTAGACAGGGGGCGGTGGGAGCAGTTCTTC
TRBV11-2	NA	TRBJ2-7	TRBD1	CASSSVSGTGSYEQYF	TGTGCCAGCAGCTCCGTTTCCGGGACAGGGTCCTACGAGCAGTACTTC
TRBV7-8	NA	TRBJ2-7	NA	CASSPLPSKLYEQYF	TGTGCCAGCAGCCCCCTCCCCTCCAAACTCTACGAGCAGTACTTC
TRBV5-1	NA	TRBJ1-1	NA	CASSQKVADTEAFF	TGCGCCAGCAGCCAAAAGGTTGCGGACACTGAAGCTTTCTTT
TRBV7-9	few	TRBJ2-5	TRBD1	CASSLWTGGIEGQETQYF	TGTGCCAGCAGCTTATGGACAGGGGGAATCGAAGGGCAAGAGACCCAGTACTTC
TRBV13	once	TRBJ2-1	TRBD1	CASSYGTGINEQFF	TGTGCCAGCAGCTACGGGACAGGGATCAATGAGCAGTTCTTC
TRBV4-1	NA	TRBJ1-5	NA	CASSQGEDIYQPQHF	TGCGCCAGCAGCCAAGGGGAGGACATCTATCAGCCCCAGCATTTT
TRBV11-3	NA	TRBJ1-4	NA	CASSRGRINEKLFF	TGTGCCAGCAGCCGTGGACGGATTAATGAAAAACTGTTTTTT
TRBV28	few	TRBJ2-1	NA	CASSPSGYSYNEQFF	TGTGCCAGCAGCCCCAGCGGGTACTCCTACAATGAGCAGTTCTTC
TRBV18	NA	TRBJ1-5	NA	CASSPGRGNSNQPQHF	TGTGCCAGCTCACCAGGTCGGGGAAATAGCAATCAGCCCCAGCATTTT
TRBV7-9	NA	TRBJ2-7	NA	CASSLVPGVEQYF	TGTGCCAGCAGCTTAGTGCCAGGGGTCGAGCAGTACTTC
TRBV19	NA	TRBJ2-5	NA	CASRKTGFWETQYF	TGTGCCAGTAGAAAAACAGGGTTTTGGGAGACCCAGTACTTC
TRBV5-6	NA	TRBJ2-7	NA	CASSLDTGVF	TGTGCCAGCAGCTTGGATACGGGGGTCTTC
TRBV5-1	once	TRBJ2-3	TRBD1	CASSWDSSTDTQYF	TGCGCCAGCAGCTGGGACAGCAGCACAGATACGCAGTATTTT
TRBV9	NA	TRBJ2-7	NA	CASSVDDGTYEQYF	TGTGCCAGCAGCGTAGATGACGGTACCTACGAGCAGTACTTC
TRBV7-9	NA	TRBJ2-2	NA	CASSLVASGGELFF	TGTGCCAGCAGCTTAGTTGCCAGTGGCGGGGAGCTGTTTTTT
TRBV5-6	NA	TRBJ2-7	NA	CASSGRGVSYEQYF	TGTGCCAGCAGCGGTCGGGGTGTATCCTACGAGCAGTACTTC
TRBV5-1	NA	TRBJ1-4	NA	CASCPVPNEKLFF	TGCGCCTCCTGCCCGGTGCCGAATGAAAAACTGTTTTTT
TRBV5-6	NA	TRBJ2-3	TRBD2	CASSLGLVAGADTQYF	TGTGCCAGCAGCTTGGGACTGGTAGCGGGAGCAGATACGCAGTATTTT
TRBV9	NA	TRBJ1-5	NA	CASSVDGFSNQPQHF	TGTGCCAGCAGCGTAGACGGGTTTAGCAATCAGCCCCAGCATTTT
TRBV5-4	NA	TRBJ2-3	NA	CASSSEGDGTDTQYF	TGTGCCAGCAGCTCTGAGGGTGACGGCACAGATACGCAGTATTTT
TRBV5-6	NA	TRBJ2-7	NA	CASSLGPTDEQYF	TGTGCCAGCAGCTTGGGTCCGACCGACGAGCAGTACTTC
TRBV27	NA	TRBJ2-7	NA	CASSLRDTSYEQYF	TGTGCCAGCAGCCTAAGGGACACCTCCTACGAGCAGTACTTC
TRBV21-1	NA	TRBJ2-1	NA	CASSSPPRTSGRSSYNEQFF	TGTGCCAGCAGCTCTCCTCCGCGGACTAGCGGGAGGAGCTCCTACAATGAGCAGTTCTTC
TRBV6-5	NA	TRBJ2-1	NA	CASSGLLYNEQFF	TGTGCCAGCAGCGGACTCCTTTACAATGAGCAGTTCTTC
TRBV7-9	NA	TRBJ2-7	TRBD2	CASSLGGGTSGSSPYEQYF	TGTGCCAGCAGCCTAGGCGGGGGGACTAGCGGGTCATCCCCCTACGAGCAGTACTTC
TRBV7-9	NA	TRBJ1-2	NA	CASSPGRDYGYTF	TGTGCCAGCAGCCCCGGGCGGGATTATGGCTACACCTTC
TRBV6-6	once	TRBJ2-7	NA	CASSSTNGGEQYF	TGTGCCAGCAGTTCCACCAATGGGGGCGAGCAGTACTTC
TRBV2	NA	TRBJ2-3	TRBD2	CASRGLLIGGSAADTQYF	TGTGCCAGCAGAGGCCTCCTCATTGGCGGGAGTGCGGCAGATACGCAGTATTTT